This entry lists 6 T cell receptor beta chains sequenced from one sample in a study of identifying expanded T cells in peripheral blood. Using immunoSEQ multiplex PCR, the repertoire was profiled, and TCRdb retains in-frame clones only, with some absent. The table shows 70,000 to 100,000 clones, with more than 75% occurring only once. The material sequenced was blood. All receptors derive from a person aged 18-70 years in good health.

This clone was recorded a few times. The CDR3 DNA reads as TGTGCCAGCAGTTTCTACAGGGGTTCGGGGGAGCTGTTTTTT. Protein: CASSFYRGSGELFF. The chain is built from TRBV6-5 and TRBJ2-2; 7 bases match TRBD1. The germline gives CDR1 MNHEY, CDR2 SVGAGI. The CDR3 is 14 amino acids. V was pared by 4 bases and J by 8 bases, with 7 bases of the junction left unmatched.

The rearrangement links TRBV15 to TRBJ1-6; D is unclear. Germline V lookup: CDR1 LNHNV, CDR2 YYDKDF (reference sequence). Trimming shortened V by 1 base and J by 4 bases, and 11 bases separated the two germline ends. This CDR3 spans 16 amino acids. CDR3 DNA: TGTGCCACCAGCAGAGCTAACGGGCGGTATAATTCACCCCTCCACTTT. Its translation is CATSRANGRYNSPLHF.

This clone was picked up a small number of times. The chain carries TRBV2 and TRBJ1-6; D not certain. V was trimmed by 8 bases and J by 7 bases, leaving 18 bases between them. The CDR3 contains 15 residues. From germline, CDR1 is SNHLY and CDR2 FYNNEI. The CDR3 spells CASRKLAWRNSPLHF. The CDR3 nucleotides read TGTGCCAGCCGGAAGTTGGCCTGGAGGAATTCACCCCTCCACTTT.

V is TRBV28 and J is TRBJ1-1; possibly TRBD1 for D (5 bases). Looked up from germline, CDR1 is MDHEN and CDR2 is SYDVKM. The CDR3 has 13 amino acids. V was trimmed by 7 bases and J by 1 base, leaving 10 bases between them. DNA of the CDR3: TGTGCCAGCATCGGGGGACCGAACACTGAAGCTTTCTTT. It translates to CASIGGPNTEAFF. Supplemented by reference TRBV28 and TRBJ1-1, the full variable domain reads DVKVTQSSRYLVKRTGEKVFLECVQDMDHENMFWYRQDPGLGLRLIYFSYDVKMKEKGDIPEGYSVSREKKERFSLILESASTNQTSMYLCASIGGPNTEAFFGQGTRLTVV.

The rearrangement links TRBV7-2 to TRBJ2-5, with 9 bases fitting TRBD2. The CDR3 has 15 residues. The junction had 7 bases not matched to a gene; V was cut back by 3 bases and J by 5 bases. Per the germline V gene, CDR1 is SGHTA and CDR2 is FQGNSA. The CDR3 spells CASSFQRGAGETQYF. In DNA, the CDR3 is TGTGCCAGCAGCTTTCAGCGGGGGGCCGGGGAGACCCAGTACTTC.

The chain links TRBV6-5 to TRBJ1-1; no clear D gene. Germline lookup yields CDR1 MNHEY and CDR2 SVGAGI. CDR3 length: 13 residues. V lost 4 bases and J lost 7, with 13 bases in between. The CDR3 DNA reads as TGTGCCAGCAGTTCTGAGGTAACCAATGAAGCTTTCTTT. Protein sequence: CASSSEVTNEAFF.